These 24 T cell receptor delta chains originate from one sample sequenced in a study of gammadelta T cells in human blood. TCRdb called clones from the RT-PCR reads again using CATT. The sample records over a thousand delta-chain clones, 48% being singletons. Sequenced sample: Vgamma9Vdelta2 gamma-delta T cells from adult blood. These receptors were obtained from a human donor.

Turning to this clone: A read error is possible here, since a much larger clone lies one base away. Other DNA sequences from this sample encode an identical CDR3 as well. The V and J genes are TRDV2 and TRDJ3; 13 bases are a match to TRDD3. The CDR3 has 20 amino acids. Germline CDR1 GEAIGNYY, CDR2 EKD. This CDR3 is CACDTLLGDTGSWDTRQMFF. CDR3 DNA sequence: TGTGCTTGTGACACCTTACTGGGGGATACGGGCTCCTGGGACACCCGACAGATGTTTTTC.

This clone is large within its sample. The chain recombines TRDV2 with TRDJ1; 9 nucleotides agree with TRDD3. The CDR3 contains 14 residues. V lost 4 bases and J lost 4; bases outside the gene matches: 6. In germline, CDR1 is GEAIGNYY, CDR2 EKD. The CDR3 loop reads CACDSILGDDKLIF. The CDR3 DNA sequence: TGTGCCTGTGATTCGATACTGGGGGACGATAAACTCATCTTT.

With respect to this clone: Since a much larger clone is just one base distant, this may be a read error. The rearrangement joins TRDV2 to TRDJ1, with a possible D match to TRDD3 (5 bases). The CDR3 spans 21 residues. Per the germline V gene, CDR1 is GEAIGNYY and CDR2 is EKD. The CDR3 region has the DNA TGTGCCTGTGACACCGTTAGGGGGGTGTTTATTGCTGGCTGGGCGATGGATAATCTCATCTTT. Residues: CACDTVRGVFIAGWAMDNLIF.

This clone is medium-sized by share. The chain links TRDV2 to TRDJ1, with a weak D call TRDD3 (6 bases). Trimming stripped 0 bases from V and 0 bases from J, with 19 bases between. Per germline, CDR1 GEAIGNYY and CDR2 EKD. The length of the CDR3 is 18 residues. CDR3 sequence: CACDTIPGGGPYTDKLIF. The CDR3 bases are TGTGCCTGTGACACCATACCGGGGGGGGGACCATACACCGATAAACTCATCTTT.

As concerns this clone: This sequence may be a read error, since a much larger clone differs from it by one base. The rearrangement joins TRDV2 to TRDJ1; D not certain. Trimming stripped 0 bases from V and 0 bases from J, with 16 bases between. CDR3 length equals 17 residues. The germline V gene has CDR1 GEAIGNYY and CDR2 EKD. The CDR3 reads CACDTVASGTYTDKLIF. Written as DNA, the CDR3 is TGTGCCTGTGACACCGTGGCGTCCGGAACGTACACCGATAAACTCATCTTT.

Within the sample, this clone is large. The chain is built from TRDV2 and TRDJ1; 11 bases agree with TRDD3. From germline, CDR1 is GEAIGNYY and CDR2 EKD. The V segment lost 4 bases and the J segment 1 base; nucleotides outside the gene matches: 7. The CDR3 is 16 residues long. DNA for the CDR3: TGTGCCTGTGAACTACTGGGGGATAAAATCACCGATAAACTCATCTTT. Amino acid sequence: CACELLGDKITDKLIF.

As to this clone: It differs at one base from a far larger clone, so likely a read error. The V and J genes are TRDV2 and TRDJ1; 13 nucleotides agree with TRDD3. The V segment lost 3 bases and the J segment 1 base; nucleotides outside the gene matches: 13. The CDR3 has 19 amino acids. CDR1 and CDR2 from the germline V gene are GEAIGNYY and EKD. The CDR3 nucleotides are TGTGCCTGTGACTCGGTACTGGGGGATACGCGTGTGTGCACCGATAAACTCATCTTT. Residues: CACDSVLGDTRVCTDKLIF.

With respect to this clone: A far larger clone is a single base away, which makes a read error likely. The rearrangement links TRDV2 to TRDJ1; 11 bases fit TRDD3. This CDR3 has 16 amino acids. The V gene end was trimmed by 3 bases and the J gene end by 3 bases; junction bases not matched to a gene: 8. Germline assignment: CDR1 GEAIGNYY and CDR2 EKD. The CDR3 is CACDELLGDMPDKLIF. In DNA, the CDR3 is TGTGCCTGTGACGAGTTACTGGGGGATATGCCCGATAAACTCATCTTT.

Concerning this clone itself: A far larger clone is off by one base, so a read error is likely. Other DNA sequences of this sample code for an identical CDR3. The chain links TRDV2 to TRDJ1, with 12 nucleotides matching TRDD3. This CDR3 has 20 residues. The V gene end was trimmed by 0 bases and the J gene end by 0 bases; junction bases not matched to a gene: 13. Germline CDR1 GEAIGNYY, CDR2 EKD. The CDR3 nucleotides are TGTGCCTGTGACACCGTGCGCACTGGGGGATACAAGCTGTACACCGATAAACTCATCTTT. It codes for CACDTVRTGGYKLYTDKLIF.

Points on this clone: Since a far larger clone is one base different, this is likely a read error. The chain has TRDV2 and TRDJ1; tentatively, D is TRDD3 (6 bases). CDR1 and CDR2 from the germline V gene are GEAIGNYY and EKD. The CDR3 is 21 amino acids. V shed 0 bases and J shed 1 base, with 29 bases lying between them. The CDR3 DNA is TGTGCCTGTGACACCATAACAAAAACACTGGGCACCACGGATTTCACCGATAAACTCATCTTT. Its protein is CACDTITKTLGTTDFTDKLIF.

This clone counts as medium-sized. This chain links TRDV2 with TRDJ1; TRDD3 matches 8 bases. This CDR3 comprises 17 residues. With 3 bases clipped from V and 11 bases from J, the junction kept 22 bases outside the gene matches. The germline V gene encodes CDR1 GEAIGNYY and CDR2 EKD. This chain's CDR3 is CACDPLTNERTGGRLIF. The CDR3 DNA sequence: TGTGCCTGTGACCCCTTGACCAATGAACGTACTGGGGGGAGGCTCATCTTT.

As for this clone: The protein held in TCRdb is that of a much larger clone and does not match this DNA's translation at residue 14, likely because of a read error; the protein shown is translated from the DNA. This chain uses TRDV2 with TRDJ1; the D gene is possibly TRDD3 (5 bases). CDR1 and CDR2 (germline): GEAIGNYY, EKD. This CDR3 spans 17 amino acids. DNA for the CDR3: TGTGCCTGTGACACCGTGGATATTCCCTCTAACACCGATGAACTCATCTTT. This sequence encodes CACDTVDIPSNTDELIF.

To note about this clone: With a far larger clone one base away, a read error is the likely cause. The rearrangement links TRDV2 to TRDJ4; 9 bases agree with TRDD3. Per germline, CDR1 GEAIGNYY and CDR2 EKD. The CDR3 length is 16 residues. V trimming: 3 bases; J trimming: 3 bases; junction bases outside the gene matches: 13. This chain's CDR3 is CACDALGDRVTGPLIF. Here the CDR3 DNA reads TGTGCCTGTGACGCGCTGGGGGATCGAGTGACAGGACCCCTGATCTTT.

A word on this clone: This is likely an artifact of a read error, given a far larger clone one base away. The chain combines TRDV2 with TRDJ3, with D unresolved. This CDR3 contains 18 residues. The germline CDR1 and CDR2 sequences are GEAIGNYY and EKD. Trimming removed 0 bases from V and 0 bases from J, with 11 bases in between. The CDR3: CACDTGWRTSWDTRQMFF. The DNA of the CDR3 is TGTGCCTGTGACACCGGATGGAGGACCTCCTGGGACACCCGACAGATGTTTTTC.

This clone was seen only a few times. Given a much more abundant clone one base away, this may be a read error. The chain recombines TRDV2 with TRDJ1, with 9 bases lining up with TRDD3. With V trimmed by 5 bases and J by 1 base, 40 bases remained unmatched. This CDR3 is 26 amino acids long. Germline V gene lookup returns CDR1 GEAIGNYY and CDR2 EKD. The CDR3 spells CACASLPLGVGSSPGDTGTGTDKLIF. For the CDR3, the DNA is TGTGCCTGTGCCTCTTTACCCTTGGGTGTCGGCTCGAGCCCGGGGGATACTGGAACCGGCACCGATAAACTCATCTTT.

Points on this clone: This sequence is one base from a far larger clone and is likely a read error. The chain employs TRDV2 and TRDJ1; 9 bases match TRDD3. V shed 1 base, J shed 0 bases, and the junction held 14 bases outside the gene matches. From germline, CDR1 is GEAIGNYY and CDR2 EKD. This CDR3 region has 19 residues. CDR3 DNA: TGTGCCTGTGACACTATCCAATTACTGGGGGAACCGTACACCGATAAACTCATCTTT. It yields the protein CACDTIQLLGEPYTDKLIF.

The assigned J gene is TRDJ1, but the V gene is uncalled; TRDD3 reflects the table's D call only, with no check against the DNA. The CDR3 consists of 24 residues. CDR3 DNA: TGCAGTGGTATCAACGCAGAGTACATGGGGGCCCCCCCACAAGTGAACTTTTACACCGATAAACTCATCTTT. Protein sequence: CSGINAEYMGAPPQVNFYTDKLIF.

This clone is labeled as large (0.1 to 1%). V is TRDV2 and J is TRDJ1, with 13 positions matching TRDD3. Germline values: CDR1 GEAIGNYY, CDR2 EKD. Germline trimming cut 2 bases from V and 2 bases from J; bases unmatched to any gene: 4. The length of the CDR3 is 16 residues. The CDR3 DNA reads TGTGCCTGTGACATACTGGGGGATACGCGGACCGATAAACTCATCTTT. It translates to CACDILGDTRTDKLIF.

In its sample, this clone ranks as large. The chain is built from TRDV2 and TRDJ1; TRDD3 matches 10 bases. CDR3 length: 19 amino acids. V shed 3 bases, J shed 1 base, and the junction held 16 bases outside the gene matches. The germline CDR1 and CDR2 sequences are GEAIGNYY and EKD. In DNA, the CDR3 is TGTGCCTGTGACCCGATACTGGGGGATCCCGTAAGGAGCACCGATAAACTCATCTTT. This gives the protein CACDPILGDPVRSTDKLIF.

Regarding this clone: A much larger clone lies one base from this, so it may be a read error. Other DNA sequences of this sample code for an identical CDR3. V gene TRDV2 combines with J gene TRDJ1; 9 bases match TRDD3. This CDR3 comprises 18 residues. CDR1 is GEAIGNYY and CDR2 is EKD in the germline V gene. The CDR3 region has the DNA TGTGCCTGTGACACCGTTGCGTGGATGGGGGATAAAGCCGATAAACTAATCTTT. It yields the protein CACDTVAWMGDKADKLIF.

By frequency in the sample, this clone is large (0.1 to 1%). In the same sample, other DNA sequences code for this CDR3. The rearrangement uses TRDV2 and TRDJ1; 13 bases match TRDD3. Germline V gene sequence: CDR1 GEAIGNYY, CDR2 EKD. V dropped 0 bases and J dropped 4; count of bases not matched to a gene: 25. CDR3 length: 23 amino acids. CDR3 loop: CACDTAGYWGIRGSGGDGDKLIF. The CDR3 DNA reads TGTGCCTGTGACACCGCCGGGTACTGGGGGATACGAGGATCTGGGGGCGATGGCGATAAACTCATCTTT.

This clone was found once. A far bigger clonotype differs at one base, so this is likely a read error. The rearrangement links TRDV2 to TRDJ1; 9 bases are shared with TRDD3. J lost 0 bases, V lost 4 bases, and 8 bases had no gene match. CDR3 size: 16 residues. Germline CDR1 reads GEAIGNYY; CDR2 reads EKD. The CDR3 region has the DNA TGTGCCTGTGAAGTGATGGCTGGGGGATACACCGATAAACTCATCTTT. Translated: CACEVMAGGYTDKLIF.

A note on this clone: Given a far larger clone just one base away, this is likely a sequencing read error. The J gene is TRDJ1, the V gene TRDV2; D could derive from TRDD2 or TRDD3 (6 bases each). V was trimmed by 0 bases and J by 11 bases, leaving 24 bases between them. The CDR3 covers 16 residues. The V gene's germline CDR1 is GEAIGNYY and CDR2 EKD. In DNA, the CDR3 is TGTGCCTGTGACACCGTTAGTCCTACCGCCCGACTGGGCCTCATCTTT. Translated, it gives CACDTVSPTARLGLIF.

This clone is termed medium-sized. In the same sample, other DNA sequences code for this CDR3. The chain carries TRDV2 and TRDJ1; 10 nucleotides match TRDD3. Per the germline V gene, CDR1 is GEAIGNYY and CDR2 is EKD. The V gene end was trimmed by 0 bases and the J gene end by 0 bases; junction bases not matched to a gene: 18. The CDR3 covers 21 residues. CDR3 loop: CACDTVADWGMPVGYTDKLIF. The CDR3 region has the DNA TGTGCCTGTGACACCGTTGCCGACTGGGGGATGCCCGTCGGGTACACCGATAAACTCATCTTT.